Below, 13 T cell receptor beta chains from the same sample are listed, as sequenced in a study of naive and memory T cell subsets. Both TRBC1 and TRBC2 were covered by a beta constant-region primer of two equimolar oligonucleotides. Ligated cDNA was amplified by four rounds of PCR with nested alpha and beta constant-region primers and SP2. Using its own MiXCR run on the UMI-ligation and nested PCR reads, TCRdb lists one record per CDR3 protein. The data show approximately 80,000 distinct CDR3 sequences, approximately 9.2% seen once. Material: naive CD8+ T cells from blood. Receptor source: a human donor in good health.

This clonotype was counted ten times or more. V is TRBV12-3 or TRBV12-4 and J is TRBJ2-5; 14 bases match TRBD2. The V segment lost 6 bases and the J segment 5 bases; nucleotides outside the gene matches: 5. This CDR3 has 15 amino acids. In DNA, the CDR3 is TGTGCCAGCAGCACCGGGACTAGCGGGAGTGAGACCCAGTACTTC. Amino acids: CASSTGTSGSETQYF.

The V call is TRBV29-1, the J call TRBJ2-7, with 8 bases fitting TRBD1. Germline V gene lookup returns CDR1 SQVTM and CDR2 ANQGSEA. This CDR3 is 14 amino acids long. Trimming removed 4 bases from V and 2 bases from J; junction bases left unmatched: 7. The CDR3 protein is CSVVRTGRTYEQYF. The CDR3 nucleotides read TGCAGCGTTGTGAGGACAGGGCGGACCTACGAGCAGTACTTC.

This rearrangement joins TRBV4-3 to TRBJ1-5, with D possibly being TRBD1 (5 bases). The V and J ends lost 1 base and 6 bases respectively, with 10 bases between them. The CDR3 has 14 amino acids. CDR1 and CDR2 from the germline V gene are LGHNA and YSLEER. CDR3 protein: CASSQGTGAQPQHF. The CDR3, as DNA: TGCGCCAGCAGCCAAGGGACTGGGGCTCAGCCCCAGCATTTT.

In its sample, this clonotype was seen many times. This chain uses TRBV20-1 with TRBJ2-6; D uncertain. This CDR3 has 12 residues. Germline V gives CDR1 DFQATT, CDR2 SNEGSKA (reference sequence). V dropped 1 base and J dropped 11 bases, with 9 bases sitting between them. The CDR3 reads CSARGGEDVLTF. CDR3 nucleotides: TGCAGTGCTAGAGGGGGTGAGGACGTCCTGACTTTC.

This clonotype was picked up many times. The rearrangement joins TRBV4-2 to TRBJ2-2, with 13 bases fitting TRBD2. V was clipped by 0 bases and J by 5 bases; unmatched bases: 18. Germline CDR1 is LGHNA and CDR2 is YNFKEQ. The CDR3 length is 22 residues. This CDR3 is CASSQDRDGLAGELGPTGELFF. The CDR3 DNA sequence: TGTGCCAGCAGCCAAGATAGGGATGGACTAGCGGGAGAGTTGGGGCCTACCGGGGAGCTGTTTTTT.

The sample holds a few counts of this clonotype. The chain couples TRBV5-6 to TRBJ1-5, with 8 positions matching TRBD1. There are 14 residues in the CDR3. J lost 7 bases, V lost 5 bases, and 8 bases had no gene match. From germline, CDR1 is SGHDT and CDR2 YYEEEE. The DNA of the CDR3 is TGTGCCAGCAGAACTCAGGGGGCGTCACAGCCCCAGCATTTT. Amino acid sequence: CASRTQGASQPQHF.

The V gene is TRBV20-1, the J gene TRBJ1-2; no clear D gene. The CDR3 spans 14 residues. V shed 0 bases and J shed 1 base, with 9 bases lying between them. Germline assignment: CDR1 DFQATT and CDR2 SNEGSKA (reference sequence). CDR3 in amino acids: CSARDLSDNYGYTF. The CDR3 nucleotides read TGCAGTGCTAGAGATTTATCAGATAACTATGGCTACACCTTC.

This clonotype was picked up a small number of times. The rearrangement uses TRBV6-6 and TRBJ2-2; TRBD2 aligns across 7 bases. There are 13 residues in the CDR3. V was clipped by 11 bases and J by 8 bases; unmatched bases: 11. Germline V gene data show CDR1 as MNHNY and CDR2 as SVGAGI (reference sequence). CDR3 residues: CAGAGLDGGELFF. CDR3 bases: TGTGCCGGCGCCGGACTAGACGGAGGGGAGCTGTTTTTT.

The V gene is TRBV4-1, the J gene TRBJ2-1, with 8 bases matching TRBD2. The V and J ends lost 2 bases and 5 bases, in that order; junction bases with no gene match: 11. Germline CDR1 is MGHRA and CDR2 is YSYEKL. CDR3 length: 17 amino acids. The DNA for the CDR3 is TGCGCCAGCAGCCAACGATTACCGGGACTAGGTGACAATGAGCAGTTCTTC. It specifies CASSQRLPGLGDNEQFF.

This clonotype occurred many times. V usage is TRBV4-1 and J usage is TRBJ2-7; either TRBD1 or TRBD2 may fit D (5 bases each). This CDR3 spans 15 amino acids. V lost 3 bases and J 3 bases, leaving 15 bases between the germline ends. The germline gives CDR1 MGHRA, CDR2 YSYEKL. The CDR3 DNA reads TGCGCCAGCAGCCAGGGCCCGGGACCGAACTACGAGCAGTACTTC. The encoded protein is CASSQGPGPNYEQYF.

The chain is built from TRBV7-6 and TRBJ2-5; TRBD2 matches 9 bases. This CDR3 contains 14 residues. The J segment lost 5 bases and the V segment lost 3 bases, leaving 4 bases of the junction unmatched. Germline CDR1 reads SGHVS; CDR2 reads FNYEAQ. The CDR3 DNA reads TGTGCCAGCAGCTTCGGCGGGAGGGAGGAGACCCAGTACTTC. Translating gives CASSFGGREETQYF.

This clonotype was counted a few times. The chain's CDR3 is CASSARLVSEQYF. DNA of the CDR3: TGTGCCAGCAGCGCTCGACTAGTATCCGAGCAGTACTTC. V is TRBV21-1 and J is TRBJ2-7; the table's D gene call, TRBD2, was not cross checked with the DNA. TRBV21-1 has pseudogene status. The CDR3 has 13 residues.

There are many counts of this clonotype. V is TRBV7-8 and J is TRBJ2-3; D is tentatively TRBD1 or TRBD2 (5 bases each). The CDR3 loop spans 16 amino acids. Germline CDR1 is SGHVS and CDR2 is FQNEAQ. The V gene lost 1 base and the J gene lost 0 bases, with 11 bases spanning the gap. The DNA for the CDR3 is TGTGCCAGCAGCTTAGAAACGGGGCGGAGCACAGATACGCAGTATTTT. Translating it yields CASSLETGRSTDTQYF.